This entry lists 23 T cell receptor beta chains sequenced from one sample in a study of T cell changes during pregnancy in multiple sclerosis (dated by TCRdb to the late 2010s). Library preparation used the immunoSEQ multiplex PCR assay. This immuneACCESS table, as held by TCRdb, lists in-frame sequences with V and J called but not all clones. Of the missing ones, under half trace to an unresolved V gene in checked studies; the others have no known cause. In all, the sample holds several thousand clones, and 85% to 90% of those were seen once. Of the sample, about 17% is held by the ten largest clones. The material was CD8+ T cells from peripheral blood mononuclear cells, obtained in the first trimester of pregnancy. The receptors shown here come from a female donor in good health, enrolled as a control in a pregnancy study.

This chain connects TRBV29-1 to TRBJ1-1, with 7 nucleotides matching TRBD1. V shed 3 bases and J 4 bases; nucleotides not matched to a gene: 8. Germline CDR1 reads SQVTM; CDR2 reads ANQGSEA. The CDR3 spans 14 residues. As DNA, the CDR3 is TGCAGCGTTGAGCCCGGGACAGCAATCACTGAAGCTTTCTTT. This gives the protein CSVEPGTAITEAFF.

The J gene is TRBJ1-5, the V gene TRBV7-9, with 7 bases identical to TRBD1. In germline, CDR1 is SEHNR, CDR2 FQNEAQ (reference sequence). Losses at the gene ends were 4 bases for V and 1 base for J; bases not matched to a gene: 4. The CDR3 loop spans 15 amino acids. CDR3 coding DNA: TGTGCCAGCAGCTCCGGACAGGAGAGCAATCAGCCCCAGCATTTT. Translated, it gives CASSSGQESNQPQHF.

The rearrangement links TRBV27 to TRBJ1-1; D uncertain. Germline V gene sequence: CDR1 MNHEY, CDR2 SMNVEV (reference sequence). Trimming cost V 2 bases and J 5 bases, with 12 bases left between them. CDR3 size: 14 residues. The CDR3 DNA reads TGTGCCAGCAGTTTAGGAGTACCCCGGACTGAAGCTTTCTTT. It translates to CASSLGVPRTEAFF.

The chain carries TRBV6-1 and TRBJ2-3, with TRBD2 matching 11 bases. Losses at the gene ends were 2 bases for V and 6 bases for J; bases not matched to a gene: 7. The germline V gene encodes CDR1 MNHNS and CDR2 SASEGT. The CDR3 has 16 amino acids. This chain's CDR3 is CASSEISGGGWDTQYF. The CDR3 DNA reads TGTGCCAGCAGTGAAATTAGCGGGGGGGGTTGGGATACGCAGTATTTT.

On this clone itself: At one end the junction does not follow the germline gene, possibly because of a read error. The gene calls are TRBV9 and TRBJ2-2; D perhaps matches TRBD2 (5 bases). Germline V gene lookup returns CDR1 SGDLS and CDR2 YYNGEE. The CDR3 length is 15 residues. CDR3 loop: CASSVGGSEHRGAVF. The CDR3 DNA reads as TGTGCCAGCAGCGTAGGTGGCAGCGAACACCGGGGAGCTGTTTTT.

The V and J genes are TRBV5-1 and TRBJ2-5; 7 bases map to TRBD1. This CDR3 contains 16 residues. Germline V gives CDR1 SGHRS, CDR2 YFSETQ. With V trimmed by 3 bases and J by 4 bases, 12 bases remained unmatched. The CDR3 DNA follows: TGCGCCAGCAGCTCATTTGAGAGGGGGCTGGGAGAGACCCAGTACTTC. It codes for CASSSFERGLGETQYF. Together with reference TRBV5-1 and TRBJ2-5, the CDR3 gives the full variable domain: KAGVTQTPRYLIKTRGQQVTLSCSPISGHRSVSWYQQTPGQGLQFLFEYFSETQRNKGNFPGRFSGRQFSNSRSEMNVSTLELGDSALYLCASSSFERGLGETQYFGPGTRLLVL.

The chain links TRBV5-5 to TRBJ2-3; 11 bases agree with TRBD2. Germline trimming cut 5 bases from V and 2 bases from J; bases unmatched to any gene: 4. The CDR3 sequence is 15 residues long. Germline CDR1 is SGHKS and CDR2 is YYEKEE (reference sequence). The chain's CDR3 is CASSPSGGITDTQYF. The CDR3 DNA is TGTGCCAGCAGTCCTAGCGGGGGGATCACAGATACGCAGTATTTT.

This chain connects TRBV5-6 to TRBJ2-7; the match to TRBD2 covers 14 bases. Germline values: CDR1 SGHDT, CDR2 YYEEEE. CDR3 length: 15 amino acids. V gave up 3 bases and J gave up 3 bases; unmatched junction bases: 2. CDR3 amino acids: CASSWGLAGDYEQYF. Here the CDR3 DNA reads TGTGCCAGCAGCTGGGGACTAGCGGGAGACTACGAGCAGTACTTC.

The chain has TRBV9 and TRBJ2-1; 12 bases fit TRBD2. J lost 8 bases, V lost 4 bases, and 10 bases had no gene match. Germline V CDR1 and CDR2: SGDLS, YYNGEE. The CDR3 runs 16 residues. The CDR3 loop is CASSPSGLAGTDEQFF. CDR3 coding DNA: TGTGCCAGCAGCCCGAGCGGACTAGCGGGAACGGATGAGCAGTTCTTC.

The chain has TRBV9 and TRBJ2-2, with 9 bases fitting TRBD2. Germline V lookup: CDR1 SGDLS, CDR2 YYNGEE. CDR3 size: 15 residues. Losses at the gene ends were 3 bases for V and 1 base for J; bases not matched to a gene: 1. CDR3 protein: CASSGAGGNTGELFF. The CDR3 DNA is TGTGCCAGCAGCGGAGCGGGAGGGAACACCGGGGAGCTGTTTTTT.

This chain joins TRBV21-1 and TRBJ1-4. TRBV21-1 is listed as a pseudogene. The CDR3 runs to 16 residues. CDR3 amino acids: CASSKVRGQDWEKLFF. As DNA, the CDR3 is TGTGCCAGCAGCAAAGTGCGGGGGCAAGATTGGGAAAAACTGTTTTTT.

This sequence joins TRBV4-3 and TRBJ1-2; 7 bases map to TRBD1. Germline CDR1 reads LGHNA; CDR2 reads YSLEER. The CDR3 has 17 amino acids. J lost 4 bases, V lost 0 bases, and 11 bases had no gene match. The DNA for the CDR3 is TGCGCCAGCAGCCAAGATTGGGCCGGGACAGAACCCTATGGCTACACCTTC. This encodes CASSQDWAGTEPYGYTF.

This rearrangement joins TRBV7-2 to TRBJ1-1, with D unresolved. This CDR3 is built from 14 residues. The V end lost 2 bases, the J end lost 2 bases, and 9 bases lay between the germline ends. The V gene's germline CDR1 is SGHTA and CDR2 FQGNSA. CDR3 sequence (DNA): TGTGCCAGCAGCTTACTCAGTTTTAACACTGAAGCTTTCTTT. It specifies CASSLLSFNTEAFF. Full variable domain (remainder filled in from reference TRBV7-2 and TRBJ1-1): GAGVSQSPSNKVTEKGKDVELRCDPISGHTALYWYRQSLGQGLEFLIYFQGNSAPDKSGLPSDRFSAERTGGSVSTLTIQRTQQEDSAVYLCASSLLSFNTEAFFGQGTRLTVV.

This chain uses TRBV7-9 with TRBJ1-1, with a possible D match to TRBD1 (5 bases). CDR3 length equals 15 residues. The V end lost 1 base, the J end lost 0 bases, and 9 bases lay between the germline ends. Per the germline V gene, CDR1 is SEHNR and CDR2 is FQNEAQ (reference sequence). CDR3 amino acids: CASSLVKGMNTEAFF. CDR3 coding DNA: TGTGCCAGCAGCTTAGTGAAGGGGATGAACACTGAAGCTTTCTTT.

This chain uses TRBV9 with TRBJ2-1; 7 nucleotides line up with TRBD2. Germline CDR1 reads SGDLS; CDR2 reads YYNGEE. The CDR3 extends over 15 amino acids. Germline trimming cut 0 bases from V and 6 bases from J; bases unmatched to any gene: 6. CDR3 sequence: CASSVVAGAANEQFF. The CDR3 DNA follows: TGTGCCAGCAGCGTAGTTGCGGGAGCGGCCAATGAGCAGTTCTTC.

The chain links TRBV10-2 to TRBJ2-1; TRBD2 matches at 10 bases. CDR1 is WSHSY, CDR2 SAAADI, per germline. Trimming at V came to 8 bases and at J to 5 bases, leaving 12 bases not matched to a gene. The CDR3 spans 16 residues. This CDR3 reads CASGDFSGGFHNEQFF. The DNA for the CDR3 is TGCGCCAGCGGGGATTTTAGCGGGGGGTTCCACAATGAGCAGTTCTTC.

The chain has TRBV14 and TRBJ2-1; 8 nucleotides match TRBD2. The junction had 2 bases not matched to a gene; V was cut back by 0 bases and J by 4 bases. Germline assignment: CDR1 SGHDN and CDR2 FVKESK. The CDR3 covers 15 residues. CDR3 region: CASSQETSGYNEQFF. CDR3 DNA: TGTGCCAGCAGCCAAGAAACTAGCGGTTACAATGAGCAGTTCTTC.

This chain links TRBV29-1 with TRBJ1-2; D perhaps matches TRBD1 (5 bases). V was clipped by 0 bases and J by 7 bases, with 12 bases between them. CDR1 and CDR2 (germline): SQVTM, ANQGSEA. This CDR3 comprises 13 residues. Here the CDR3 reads CSVEDGGVSGYTF. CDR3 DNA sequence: TGCAGCGTTGAAGATGGGGGGGTGAGTGGCTACACCTTC.

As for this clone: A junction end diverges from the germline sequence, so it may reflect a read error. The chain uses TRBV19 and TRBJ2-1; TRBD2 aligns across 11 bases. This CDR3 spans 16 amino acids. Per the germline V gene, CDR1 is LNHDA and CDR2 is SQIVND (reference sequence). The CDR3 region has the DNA TGTGCCAGTAGTATAGTAACTAGCGGGAGCTACAATGAGCAATTCTTC. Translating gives CASSIVTSGSYNEQFF. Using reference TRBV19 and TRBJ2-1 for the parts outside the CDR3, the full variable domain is DGGITQSPKYLFRKEGQNVTLSCEQNLNHDAMYWYRQDPGQGLRLIYYSQIVNDFQKGDIAEGYSVSREKKESFPLTVTSAQKNPTAFYLCASSIVTSGSYNEQFFGPGTRLTVL.

The CDR3 DNA is TGTGCCAGCAGTGGGAACAGGGGCGGCTACACCTTC. Protein: CASSGNRGGYTF. The chain uses TRBV25-1 and TRBJ1-2; 7 bases fit TRBD1. This CDR3 is 12 amino acids long. The ends lost 4 bases at V and 8 bases at J; junction bases unmatched: 4. CDR1 and CDR2 (germline): MGHDK, SYGVNS.

The CDR3 bases are TGTGCCAGCTCAGAGGGGGCAAGCAATCAGCCCCAGCATTTT. Amino acid sequence: CASSEGASNQPQHF. V and J are TRBV18 and TRBJ1-5; 7 bases fit TRBD1. The CDR3 is 14 amino acids. With 5 bases clipped from V and 1 base from J, the junction kept 2 bases outside the gene matches. Germline CDR1 reads KGHSH; CDR2 reads LQKENI.

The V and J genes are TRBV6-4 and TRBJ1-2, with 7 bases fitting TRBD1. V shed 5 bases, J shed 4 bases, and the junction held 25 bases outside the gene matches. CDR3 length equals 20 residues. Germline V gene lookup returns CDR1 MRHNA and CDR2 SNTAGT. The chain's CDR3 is CASSPGQRELGPLGPYGYTF. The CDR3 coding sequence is TGTGCCAGCAGTCCGGGACAGAGAGAGCTTGGTCCCTTGGGACCCTATGGCTACACCTTC.

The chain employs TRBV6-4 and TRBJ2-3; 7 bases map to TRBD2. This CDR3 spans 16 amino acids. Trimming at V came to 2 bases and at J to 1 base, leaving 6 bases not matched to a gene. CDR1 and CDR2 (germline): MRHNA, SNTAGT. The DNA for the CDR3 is TGTGCCAGCAGTGACGGGTCGGGGGGAGGCACAGATACGCAGTATTTT. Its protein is CASSDGSGGGTDTQYF.